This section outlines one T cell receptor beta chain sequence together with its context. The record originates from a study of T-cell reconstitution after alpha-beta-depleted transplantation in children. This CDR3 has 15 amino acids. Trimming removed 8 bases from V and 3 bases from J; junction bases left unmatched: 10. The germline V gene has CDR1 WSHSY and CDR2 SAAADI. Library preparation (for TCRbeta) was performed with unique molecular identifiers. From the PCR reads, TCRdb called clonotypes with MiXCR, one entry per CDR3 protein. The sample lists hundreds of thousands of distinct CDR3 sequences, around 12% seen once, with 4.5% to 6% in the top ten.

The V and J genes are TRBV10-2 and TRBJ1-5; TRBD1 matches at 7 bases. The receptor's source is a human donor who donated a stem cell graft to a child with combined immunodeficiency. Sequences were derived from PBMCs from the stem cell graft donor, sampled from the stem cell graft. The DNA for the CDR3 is TGCGCCAGCGGGATAGGGGGCCTCCACAATCAGCCCCAGCATTTT. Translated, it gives CASGIGGLHNQPQHF.